This T cell receptor beta chain was documented in a study of HIV-infected children after antiretroviral therapy interruption. The table lists this clonotype with many counts. A 3' RACE protocol on RNA, with unique molecular identifiers, produced the TCR library. MiXCR, run by TCRdb on the 3' RACE reads, gives a single entry per CDR3 protein. The sample has around 50,000 distinct CDR3 sequences, approximately 4.3% seen once. As for treatment: PENTA 11 planned treatment interruption arm or continuous ART arm. This sample comprised CD45RA+ CD4+ T cells from PBMCs, pooled from several time points, obtained from a donor given antiretroviral therapy, either interrupted or continuous. The sample's subset: naive CD4+ CD45RA+ CD45RO- T cells. The receptor was isolated from a pool of human donors with HIV.

CDR3 nucleotides: TGTGCCAGCAGCCAAGTCCAGCGGGCTAGCCATGGTGAGCAGTTCTTC. It translates to CASSQVQRASHGEQFF. The chain has TRBV14 and TRBJ2-1; D may be TRBD2 (6 bases). V lost 1 base and J lost 9, with 19 bases in between. The CDR3 runs to 16 residues. CDR1 and CDR2 from the germline V gene are SGHDN and FVKESK.